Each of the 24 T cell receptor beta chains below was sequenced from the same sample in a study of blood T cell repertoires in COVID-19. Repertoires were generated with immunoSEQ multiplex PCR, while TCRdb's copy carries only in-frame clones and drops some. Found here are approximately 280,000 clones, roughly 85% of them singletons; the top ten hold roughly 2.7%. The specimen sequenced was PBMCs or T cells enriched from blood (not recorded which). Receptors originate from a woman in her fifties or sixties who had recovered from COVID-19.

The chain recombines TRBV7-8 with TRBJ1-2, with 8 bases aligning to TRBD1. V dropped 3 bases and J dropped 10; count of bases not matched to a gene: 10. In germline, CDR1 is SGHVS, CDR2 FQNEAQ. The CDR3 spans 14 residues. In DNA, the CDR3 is TGTGCCAGCAGCTTCTCCATTGACAGGGGAGCCTACACCTTC. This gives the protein CASSFSIDRGAYTF.

The DNA for the CDR3 is TGTGCCAGCAGCTTGGGGACTGCCGTGGAGCAGTACTTC. Its protein product is CASSLGTAVEQYF. J is TRBJ2-7 and V is TRBV5-6; maybe TRBD2 (5 bases). CDR1 is SGHDT and CDR2 is YYEEEE in the germline V gene. CDR3 size: 13 residues. Trimming took 0 bases from V and 7 from J, leaving 11 bases between them.

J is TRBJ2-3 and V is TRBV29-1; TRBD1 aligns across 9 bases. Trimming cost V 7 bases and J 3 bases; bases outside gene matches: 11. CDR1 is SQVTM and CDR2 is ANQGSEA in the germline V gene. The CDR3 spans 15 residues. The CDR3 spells CSGKDRGAGTDTQYF. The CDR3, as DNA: TGCAGCGGAAAGGACAGGGGCGCTGGTACAGATACGCAGTATTTT.

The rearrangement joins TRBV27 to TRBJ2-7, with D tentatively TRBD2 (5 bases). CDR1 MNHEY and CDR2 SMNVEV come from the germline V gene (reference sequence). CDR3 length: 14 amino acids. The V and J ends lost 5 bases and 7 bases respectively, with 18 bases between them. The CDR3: CASSPEYGVWEQYF. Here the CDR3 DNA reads TGTGCCAGCAGTCCTGAATACGGGGTGTGGGAGCAGTACTTC.

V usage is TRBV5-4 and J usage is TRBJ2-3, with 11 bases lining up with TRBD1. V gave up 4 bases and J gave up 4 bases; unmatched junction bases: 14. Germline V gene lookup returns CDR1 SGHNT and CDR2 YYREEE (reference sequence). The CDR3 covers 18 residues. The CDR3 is CASSKDRGRGFGSDTQYF. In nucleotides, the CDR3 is TGTGCCAGCAGCAAGGACAGGGGGCGAGGATTTGGATCAGATACGCAGTATTTT. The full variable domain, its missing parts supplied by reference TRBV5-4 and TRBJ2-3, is ETGVTQSPTHLIKTRGQQVTLRCSSQSGHNTVSWYQQALGQGPQFIFQYYREEENGRGNFPPRFSGLQFPNYSSELNVNALELDDSALYLCASSKDRGRGFGSDTQYFGPGTRLTVL.

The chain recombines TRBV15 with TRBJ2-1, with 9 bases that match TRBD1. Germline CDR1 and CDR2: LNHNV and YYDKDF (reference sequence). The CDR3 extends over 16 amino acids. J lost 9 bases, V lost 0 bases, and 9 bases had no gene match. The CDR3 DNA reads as TGTGCCACCAGCAGAGATTTTGGACAGGGGTCGATTGAGCAGTTCTTC. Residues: CATSRDFGQGSIEQFF. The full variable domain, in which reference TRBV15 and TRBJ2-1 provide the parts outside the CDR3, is DAMVIQNPRYQVTQFGKPVTLSCSQTLNHNVMYWYQQKSSQAPKLLFHYYDKDFNNEADTPDNFQSRRPNTSFCFLDIRSPGLGDTAMYLCATSRDFGQGSIEQFFGPGTRLTVL.

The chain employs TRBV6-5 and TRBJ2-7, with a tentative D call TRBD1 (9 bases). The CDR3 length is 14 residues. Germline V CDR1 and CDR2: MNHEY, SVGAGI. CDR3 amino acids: CPAGVDRGAYEQYF. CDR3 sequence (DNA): TGTCCAGCGGGGGTTGACAGGGGGGCCTACGAGCAGTACTTC.

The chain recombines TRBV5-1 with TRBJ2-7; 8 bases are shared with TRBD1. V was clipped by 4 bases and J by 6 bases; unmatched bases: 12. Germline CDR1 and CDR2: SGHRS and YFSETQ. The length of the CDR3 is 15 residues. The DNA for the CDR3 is TGCGCCAGCAGCCTCCCCGGGACAGGATCATCCGAGCAGTACTTC. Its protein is CASSLPGTGSSEQYF. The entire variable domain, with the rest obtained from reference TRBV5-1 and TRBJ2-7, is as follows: KAGVTQTPRYLIKTRGQQVTLSCSPISGHRSVSWYQQTPGQGLQFLFEYFSETQRNKGNFPGRFSGRQFSNSRSEMNVSTLELGDSALYLCASSLPGTGSSEQYFGPGTRLTVT.

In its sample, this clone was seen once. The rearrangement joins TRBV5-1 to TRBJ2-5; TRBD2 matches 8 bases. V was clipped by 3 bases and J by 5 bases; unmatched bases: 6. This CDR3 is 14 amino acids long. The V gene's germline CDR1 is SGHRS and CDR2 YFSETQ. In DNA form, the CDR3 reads TGCGCCAGCAGCTCGAGCGGGGGCAGGGAGACCCAGTACTTC. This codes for CASSSSGGRETQYF. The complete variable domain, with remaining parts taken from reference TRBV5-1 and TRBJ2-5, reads KAGVTQTPRYLIKTRGQQVTLSCSPISGHRSVSWYQQTPGQGLQFLFEYFSETQRNKGNFPGRFSGRQFSNSRSEMNVSTLELGDSALYLCASSSSGGRETQYFGPGTRLLVL.

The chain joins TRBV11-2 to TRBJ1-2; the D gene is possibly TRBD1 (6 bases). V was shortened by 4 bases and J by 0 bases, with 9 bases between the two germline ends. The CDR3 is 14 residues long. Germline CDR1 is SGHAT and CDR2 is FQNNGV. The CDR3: CASSSQGANYGYTF. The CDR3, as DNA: TGTGCCAGCAGCTCACAGGGAGCTAACTATGGCTACACCTTC.

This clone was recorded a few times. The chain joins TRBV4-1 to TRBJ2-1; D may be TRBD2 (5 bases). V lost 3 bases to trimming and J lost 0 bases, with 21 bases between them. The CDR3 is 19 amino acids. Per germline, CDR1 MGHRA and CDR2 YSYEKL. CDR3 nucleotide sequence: TGCGCCAGCAGCCACCAGATGCGCGGGCGGGCAAGCTCCTACAATGAGCAGTTCTTC. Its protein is CASSHQMRGRASSYNEQFF.

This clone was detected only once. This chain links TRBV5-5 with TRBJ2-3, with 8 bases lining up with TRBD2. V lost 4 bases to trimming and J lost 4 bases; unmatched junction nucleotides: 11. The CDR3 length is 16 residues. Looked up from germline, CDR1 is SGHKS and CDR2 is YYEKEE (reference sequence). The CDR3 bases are TGTGCCAGCAGCGCCCTCTTAGCGGGGACCGCAGATACGCAGTATTTT. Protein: CASSALLAGTADTQYF.

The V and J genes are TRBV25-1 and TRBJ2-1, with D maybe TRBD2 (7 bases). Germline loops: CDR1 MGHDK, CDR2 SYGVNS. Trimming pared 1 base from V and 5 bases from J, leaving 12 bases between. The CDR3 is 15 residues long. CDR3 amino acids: CASSEFRGADNEQFF. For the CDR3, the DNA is TGTGCCAGCAGTGAATTTCGGGGGGCCGACAATGAGCAGTTCTTC.

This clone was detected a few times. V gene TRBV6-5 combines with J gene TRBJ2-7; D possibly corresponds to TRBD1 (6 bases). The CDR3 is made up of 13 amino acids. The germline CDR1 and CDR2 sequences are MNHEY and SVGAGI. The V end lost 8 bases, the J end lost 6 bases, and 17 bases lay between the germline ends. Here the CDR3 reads CASGWTVSAEQYF. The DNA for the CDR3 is TGTGCCAGCGGGTGGACAGTCTCGGCCGAGCAGTACTTC.

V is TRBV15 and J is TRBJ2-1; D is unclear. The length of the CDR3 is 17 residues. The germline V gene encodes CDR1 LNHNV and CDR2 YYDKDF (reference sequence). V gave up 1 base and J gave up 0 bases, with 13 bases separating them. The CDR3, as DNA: TGTGCCACCAGCAGAGCACGCGGAACCCGCTCCTACAATGAGCAGTTCTTC. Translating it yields CATSRARGTRSYNEQFF.

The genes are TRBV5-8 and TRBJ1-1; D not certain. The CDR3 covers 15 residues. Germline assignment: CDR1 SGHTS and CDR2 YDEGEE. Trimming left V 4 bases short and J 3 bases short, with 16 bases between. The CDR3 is CASSTGLAEDTEAFF. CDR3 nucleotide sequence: TGTGCCAGCAGCACCGGGCTAGCCGAGGACACTGAAGCTTTCTTT.

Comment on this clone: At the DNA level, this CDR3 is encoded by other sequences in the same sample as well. The CDR3 region has the DNA TGTGCCAGCAGCTTAGTAGGGGTCGGGGGCTACACCTTC. Encoded protein: CASSLVGVGGYTF. The chain links TRBV7-9 to TRBJ1-2; a weak D match, TRBD1 (5 bases). The CDR3 runs to 13 residues. Trimming took off 1 base at V and 8 bases at J, with 11 bases between the two ends. The germline CDR1 and CDR2 sequences are SEHNR and FQNEAQ (reference sequence).

CDR3 loop: CASSPQTRRRETQYF. The CDR3 DNA sequence: TGTGCCAGCAGCCCTCAGACTCGCCGGCGGGAGACCCAGTACTTC. V is TRBV7-9 and J is TRBJ2-5, with no clear D. CDR1 and CDR2 from the germline V gene are SEHNR and FQNEAQ (reference sequence). There are 15 residues in the CDR3. Trimming shortened V by 5 bases and J by 5 bases, and 18 bases separated the two germline ends.

The chain's CDR3 is CASSSEGRGSNQPQHF. CDR3 DNA: TGTGCCAGCAGTTCCGAAGGGCGGGGGAGCAATCAGCCCCAGCATTTT. This chain uses TRBV2 with TRBJ1-5; tentatively, D is TRBD1 (5 bases). Germline CDR1 SNHLY, CDR2 FYNNEI. CDR3 length equals 16 residues. Trimming stripped 5 bases from V and 1 base from J, with 15 bases between.

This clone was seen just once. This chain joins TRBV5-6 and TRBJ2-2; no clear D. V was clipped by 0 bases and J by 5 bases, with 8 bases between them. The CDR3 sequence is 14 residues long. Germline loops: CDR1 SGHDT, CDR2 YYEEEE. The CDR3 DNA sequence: TGTGCCAGCAGCTTGGCTAGTTTTACCGGGGAGCTGTTTTTT. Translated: CASSLASFTGELFF.

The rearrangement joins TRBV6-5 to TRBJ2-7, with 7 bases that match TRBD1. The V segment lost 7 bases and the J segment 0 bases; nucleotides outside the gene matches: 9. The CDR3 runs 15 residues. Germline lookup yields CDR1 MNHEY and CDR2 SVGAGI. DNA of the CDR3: TGTGCCAGCACAGTCGGACAGGATGACTCCTACGAGCAGTACTTC. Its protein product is CASTVGQDDSYEQYF.

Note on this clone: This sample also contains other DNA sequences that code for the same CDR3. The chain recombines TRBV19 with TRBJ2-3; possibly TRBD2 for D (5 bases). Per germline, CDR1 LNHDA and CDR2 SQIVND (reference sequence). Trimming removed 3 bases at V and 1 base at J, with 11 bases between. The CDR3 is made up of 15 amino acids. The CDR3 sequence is CASSILAGGTDTQYF. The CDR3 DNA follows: TGTGCCAGTAGTATTTTGGCGGGTGGCACAGATACGCAGTATTTT. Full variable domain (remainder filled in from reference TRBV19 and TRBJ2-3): DGGITQSPKYLFRKEGQNVTLSCEQNLNHDAMYWYRQDPGQGLRLIYYSQIVNDFQKGDIAEGYSVSREKKESFPLTVTSAQKNPTAFYLCASSILAGGTDTQYFGPGTRLTVL.

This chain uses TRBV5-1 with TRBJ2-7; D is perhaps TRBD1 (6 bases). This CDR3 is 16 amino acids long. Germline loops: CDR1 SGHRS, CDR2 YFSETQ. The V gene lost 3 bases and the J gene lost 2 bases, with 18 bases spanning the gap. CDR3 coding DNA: TGCGCCAGCAGCTCGGATCCCGGACAGACCGCCTACGAGCAGTACTTC. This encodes CASSSDPGQTAYEQYF. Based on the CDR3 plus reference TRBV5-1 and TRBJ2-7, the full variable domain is KAGVTQTPRYLIKTRGQQVTLSCSPISGHRSVSWYQQTPGQGLQFLFEYFSETQRNKGNFPGRFSGRQFSNSRSEMNVSTLELGDSALYLCASSSDPGQTAYEQYFGPGTRLTVT.

The CDR3 loop is CSASRSLGTGSGYTF. Here the CDR3 DNA reads TGCAGTGCTAGTCGTTCATTAGGGACAGGGAGTGGCTACACCTTC. This rearrangement joins TRBV20-1 to TRBJ1-2, with 9 bases fitting TRBD1. The trim removed 3 bases at V and 7 bases at J, leaving 12 bases unmatched. The CDR3 is 15 residues long. In germline, CDR1 is DFQATT, CDR2 SNEGSKA (reference sequence).